This record concerns one T cell receptor beta chain sequence. The antigen is unknown. This sample was included in a study of T cells in narcolepsy. Study background: Enrolled donors included narcolepsy type 1 or type 2 patients and healthy controls. Study-wide points: No autoreactive T cell clone sequences appeared in some memory CD4+ repertoires. Same-patient CSF and blood CD4+ T cell clonotypes included HCRT-specific and TRIB2-specific autoreactive ones.

Measured with immunoSEQ multiplex PCR; TCRdb has only the in-frame clones, and not every one. This sample yields over 30,000 clones, of which approximately 86% are seen a single time; 0.83% belongs to the top ten. The CDR3 spans 13 residues. Germline V gene lookup returns CDR1 SGHNT and CDR2 YYREEE (reference sequence). Losses at the gene ends were 4 bases for V and 7 bases for J; bases not matched to a gene: 7. The sample taken for sequencing was CD45RA- memory CD4+ T cells from PBMCs. The chain combines TRBV5-4 with TRBJ1-2; 7 bases match TRBD1. The TCR was taken from a human donor with narcolepsy. CDR3 residues: CASSDDRVPGYTF. Here the CDR3 DNA reads TGTGCCAGCAGCGACGACAGGGTTCCTGGCTACACCTTC.